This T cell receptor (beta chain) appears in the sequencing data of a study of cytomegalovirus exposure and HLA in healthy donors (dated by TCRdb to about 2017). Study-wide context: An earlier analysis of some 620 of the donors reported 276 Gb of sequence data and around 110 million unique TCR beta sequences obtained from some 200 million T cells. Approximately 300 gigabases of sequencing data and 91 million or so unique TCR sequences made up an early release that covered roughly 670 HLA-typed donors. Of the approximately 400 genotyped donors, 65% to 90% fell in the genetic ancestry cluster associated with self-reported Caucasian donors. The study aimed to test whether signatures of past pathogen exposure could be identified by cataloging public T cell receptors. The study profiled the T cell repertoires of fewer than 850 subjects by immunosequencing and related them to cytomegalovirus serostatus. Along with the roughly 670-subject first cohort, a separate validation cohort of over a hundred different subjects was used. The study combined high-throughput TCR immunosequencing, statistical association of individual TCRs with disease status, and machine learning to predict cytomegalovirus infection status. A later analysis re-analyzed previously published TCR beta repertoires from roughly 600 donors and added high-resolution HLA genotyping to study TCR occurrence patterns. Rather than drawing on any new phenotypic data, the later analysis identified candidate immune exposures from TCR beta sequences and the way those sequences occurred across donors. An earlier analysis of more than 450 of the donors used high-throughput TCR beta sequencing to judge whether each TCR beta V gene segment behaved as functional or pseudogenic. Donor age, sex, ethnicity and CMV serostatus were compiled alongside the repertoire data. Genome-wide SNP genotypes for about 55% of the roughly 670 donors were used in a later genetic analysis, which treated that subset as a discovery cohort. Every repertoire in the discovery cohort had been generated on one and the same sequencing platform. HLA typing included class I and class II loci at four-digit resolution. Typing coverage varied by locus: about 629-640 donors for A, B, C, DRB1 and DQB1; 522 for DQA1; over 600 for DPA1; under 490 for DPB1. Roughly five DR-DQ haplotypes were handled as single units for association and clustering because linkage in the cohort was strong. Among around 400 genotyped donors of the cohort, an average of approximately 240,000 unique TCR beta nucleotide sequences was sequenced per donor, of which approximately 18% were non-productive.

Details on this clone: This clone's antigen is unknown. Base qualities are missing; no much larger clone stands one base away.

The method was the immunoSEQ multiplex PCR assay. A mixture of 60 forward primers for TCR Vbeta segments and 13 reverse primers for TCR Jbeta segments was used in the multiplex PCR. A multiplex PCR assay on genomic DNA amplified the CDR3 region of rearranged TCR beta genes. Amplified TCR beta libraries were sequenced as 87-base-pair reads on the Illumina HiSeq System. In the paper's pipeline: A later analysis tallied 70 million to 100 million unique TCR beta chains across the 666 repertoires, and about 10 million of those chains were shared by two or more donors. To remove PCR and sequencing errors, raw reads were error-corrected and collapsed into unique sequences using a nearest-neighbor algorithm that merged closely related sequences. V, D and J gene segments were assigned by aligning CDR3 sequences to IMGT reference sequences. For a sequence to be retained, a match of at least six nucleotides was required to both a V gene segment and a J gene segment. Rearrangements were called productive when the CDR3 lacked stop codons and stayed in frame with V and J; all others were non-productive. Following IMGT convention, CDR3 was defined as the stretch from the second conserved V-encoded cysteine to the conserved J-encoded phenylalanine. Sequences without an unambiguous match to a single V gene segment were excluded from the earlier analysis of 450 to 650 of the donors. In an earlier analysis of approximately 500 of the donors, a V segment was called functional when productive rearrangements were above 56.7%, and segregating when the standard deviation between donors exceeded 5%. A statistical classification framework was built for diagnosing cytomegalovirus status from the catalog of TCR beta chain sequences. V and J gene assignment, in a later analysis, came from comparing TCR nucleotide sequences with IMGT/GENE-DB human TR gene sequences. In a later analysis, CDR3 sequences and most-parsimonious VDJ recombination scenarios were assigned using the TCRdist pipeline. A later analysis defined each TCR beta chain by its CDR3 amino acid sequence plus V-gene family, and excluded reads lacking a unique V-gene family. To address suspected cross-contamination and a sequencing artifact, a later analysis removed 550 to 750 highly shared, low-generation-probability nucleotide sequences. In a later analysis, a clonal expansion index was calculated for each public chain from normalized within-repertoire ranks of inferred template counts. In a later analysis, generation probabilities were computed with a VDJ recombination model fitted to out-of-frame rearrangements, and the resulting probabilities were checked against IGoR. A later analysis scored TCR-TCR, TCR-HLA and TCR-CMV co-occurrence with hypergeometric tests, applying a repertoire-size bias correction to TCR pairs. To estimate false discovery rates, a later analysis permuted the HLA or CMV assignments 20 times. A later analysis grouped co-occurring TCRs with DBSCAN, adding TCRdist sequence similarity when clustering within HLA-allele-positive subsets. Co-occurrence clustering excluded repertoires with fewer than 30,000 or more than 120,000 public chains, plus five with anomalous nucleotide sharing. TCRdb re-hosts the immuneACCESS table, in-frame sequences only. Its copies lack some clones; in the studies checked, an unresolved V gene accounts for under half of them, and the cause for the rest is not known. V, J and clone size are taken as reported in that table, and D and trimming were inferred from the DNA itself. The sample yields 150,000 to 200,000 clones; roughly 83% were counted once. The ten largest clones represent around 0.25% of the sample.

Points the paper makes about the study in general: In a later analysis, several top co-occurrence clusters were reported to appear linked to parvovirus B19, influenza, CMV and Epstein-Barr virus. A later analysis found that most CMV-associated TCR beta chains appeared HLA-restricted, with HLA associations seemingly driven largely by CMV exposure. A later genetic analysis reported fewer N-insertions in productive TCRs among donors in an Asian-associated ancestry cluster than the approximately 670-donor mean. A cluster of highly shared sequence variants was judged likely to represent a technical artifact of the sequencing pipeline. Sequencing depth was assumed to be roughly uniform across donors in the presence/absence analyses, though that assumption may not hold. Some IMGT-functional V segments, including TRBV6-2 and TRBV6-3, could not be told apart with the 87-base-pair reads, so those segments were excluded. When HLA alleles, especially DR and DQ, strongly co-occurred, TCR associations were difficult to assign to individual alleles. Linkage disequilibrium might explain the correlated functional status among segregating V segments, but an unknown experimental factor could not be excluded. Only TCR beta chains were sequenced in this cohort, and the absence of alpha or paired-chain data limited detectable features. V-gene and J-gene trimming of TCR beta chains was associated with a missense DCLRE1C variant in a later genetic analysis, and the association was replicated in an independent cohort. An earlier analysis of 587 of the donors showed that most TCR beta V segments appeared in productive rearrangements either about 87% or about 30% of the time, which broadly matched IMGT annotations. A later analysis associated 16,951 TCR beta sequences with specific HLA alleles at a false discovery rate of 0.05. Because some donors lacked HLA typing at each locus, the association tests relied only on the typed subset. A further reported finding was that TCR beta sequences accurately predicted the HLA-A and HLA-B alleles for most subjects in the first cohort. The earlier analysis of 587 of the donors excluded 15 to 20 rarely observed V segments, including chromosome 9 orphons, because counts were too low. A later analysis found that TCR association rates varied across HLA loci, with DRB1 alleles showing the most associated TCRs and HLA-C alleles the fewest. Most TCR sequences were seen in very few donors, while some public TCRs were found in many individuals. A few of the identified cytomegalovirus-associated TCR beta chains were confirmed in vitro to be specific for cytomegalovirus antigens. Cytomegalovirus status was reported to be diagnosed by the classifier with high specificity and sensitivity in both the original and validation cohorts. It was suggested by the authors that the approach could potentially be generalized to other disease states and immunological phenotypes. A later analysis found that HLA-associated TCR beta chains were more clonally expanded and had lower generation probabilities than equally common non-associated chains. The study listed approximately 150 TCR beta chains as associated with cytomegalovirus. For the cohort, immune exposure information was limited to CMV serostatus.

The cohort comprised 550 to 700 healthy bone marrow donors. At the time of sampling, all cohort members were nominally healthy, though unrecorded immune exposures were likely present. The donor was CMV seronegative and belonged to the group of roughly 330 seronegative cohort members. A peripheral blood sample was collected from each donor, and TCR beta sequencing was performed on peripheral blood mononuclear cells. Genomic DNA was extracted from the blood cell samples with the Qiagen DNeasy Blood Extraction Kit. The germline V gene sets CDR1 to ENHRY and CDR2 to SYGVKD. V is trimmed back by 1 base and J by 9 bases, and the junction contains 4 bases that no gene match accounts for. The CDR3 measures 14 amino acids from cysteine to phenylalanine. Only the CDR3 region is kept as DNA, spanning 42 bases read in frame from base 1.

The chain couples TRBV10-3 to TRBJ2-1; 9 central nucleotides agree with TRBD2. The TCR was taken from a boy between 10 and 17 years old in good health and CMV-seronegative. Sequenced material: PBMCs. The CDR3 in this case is CAISELSSGIEQFF. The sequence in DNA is TGTGCCATCAGTGAGTTGTCTAGCGGGATTGAGCAGTTCTTC.